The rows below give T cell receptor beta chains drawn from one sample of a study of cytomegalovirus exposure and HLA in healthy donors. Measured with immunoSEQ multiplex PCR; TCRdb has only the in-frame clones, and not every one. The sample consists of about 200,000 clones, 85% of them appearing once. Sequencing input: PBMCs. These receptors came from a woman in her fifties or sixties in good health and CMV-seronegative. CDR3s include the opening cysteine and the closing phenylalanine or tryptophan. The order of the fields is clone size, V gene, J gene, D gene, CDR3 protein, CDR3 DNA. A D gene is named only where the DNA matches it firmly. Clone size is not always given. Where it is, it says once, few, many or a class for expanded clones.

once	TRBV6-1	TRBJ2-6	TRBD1	CASSGDRGGANVLTF	TGTGCCAGCAGTGGCGACAGGGGTGGGGCCAACGTCCTGACTTTC
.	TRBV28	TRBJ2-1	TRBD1	CASSLYGQGSYNEQFF	TGTGCCAGCAGTTTATACGGACAGGGGTCCTACAATGAGCAGTTCTTC
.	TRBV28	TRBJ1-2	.	CASRYNGYTF	TGTGCCAGCAGATACAATGGCTACACCTTC
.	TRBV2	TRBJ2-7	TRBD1	CASTQGQIDPYEQYF	TGTGCCAGCACCCAGGGACAGATAGACCCCTACGAGCAGTACTTC
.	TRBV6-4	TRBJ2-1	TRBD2	CASSEAGGPDEQFF	TGTGCCAGCAGCGAAGCGGGAGGGCCCGATGAGCAGTTCTTC
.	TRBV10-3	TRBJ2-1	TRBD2	CAISGNSGSSYNEQFF	TGTGCCATCAGTGGTAATAGCGGGTCCTCCTACAATGAGCAGTTCTTC
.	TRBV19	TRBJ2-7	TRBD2	CASKLTSGTYEQYF	TGTGCCAGTAAACTGACTAGCGGAACCTACGAGCAGTACTTC
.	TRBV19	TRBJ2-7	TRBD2	CASNQREGYEQYF	TGTGCCAGTAACCAGCGGGAGGGCTACGAGCAGTACTTC
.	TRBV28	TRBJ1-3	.	CASSFVGNTIYF	TGTGCCAGCAGTTTCGTAGGAAACACCATATATTTT
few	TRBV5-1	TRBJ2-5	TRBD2	CASSLVSGTRETQYF	TGCGCCAGCAGCTTGGTAAGCGGGACCAGAGAGACCCAGTACTTC
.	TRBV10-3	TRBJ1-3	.	CAISESGSSGNTIYF	TGTGCCATCAGTGAGTCGGGCAGCTCTGGAAACACCATATATTTT
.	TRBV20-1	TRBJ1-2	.	CSLPQGGYTF	TGCAGTTTACCACAGGGAGGCTACACCTTC
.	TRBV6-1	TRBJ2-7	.	CASSEIWTDYEQYF	TGTGCCAGCAGTGAAATTTGGACAGATTACGAGCAGTACTTC
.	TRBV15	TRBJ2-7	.	CATGSKGQVYEQYF	TGTGCCACCGGGTCCAAGGGACAAGTCTACGAGCAGTACTTC
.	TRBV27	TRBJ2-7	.	CASSPTGVGYEQYF	TGTGCCAGCAGTCCTACCGGGGTGGGCTACGAGCAGTACTTC
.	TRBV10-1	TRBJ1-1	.	CASRPGLLTEAFF	TGCGCCAGTCGACCGGGACTTCTCACTGAGGCTTTCTTT
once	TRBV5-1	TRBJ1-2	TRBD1	CASSIQTGNYGYTF	TGCGCCAGCAGCATTCAGACAGGGAACTATGGCTACACCTTC
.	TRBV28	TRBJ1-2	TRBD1	CASSLATGRGYTF	TGTGCCAGCAGTTTGGCGACAGGGCGAGGCTACACCTTC
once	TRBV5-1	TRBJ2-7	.	CASSLRGRSGYEQYF	TGCGCCAGCAGCTTACGAGGGAGGAGTGGGTACGAGCAGTACTTC
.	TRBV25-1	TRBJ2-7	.	CASSKSSGAYEQYF	TGTGCCAGCAGTAAGTCTTCTGGGGCTTACGAGCAGTACTTC
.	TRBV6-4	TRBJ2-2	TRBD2	CASSRTSGNTGELFF	TGTGCCAGCAGTCGGACTAGCGGGAACACCGGGGAGCTGTTTTTT
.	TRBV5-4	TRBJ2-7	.	CASSLPLGRGTREQYF	TGTGCCAGCAGCTTACCGCTGGGAAGGGGAACGCGCGAGCAGTACTTC
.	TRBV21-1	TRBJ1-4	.	CAAGTGGTNEKLFF	TGTGCCGCTGGGACAGGGGGAACTAATGAAAAACTGTTTTTT
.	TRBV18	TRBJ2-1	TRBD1	CASSLGQGINEQFF	TGTGCCAGCTCACTAGGACAGGGTATCAATGAGCAGTTCTTC
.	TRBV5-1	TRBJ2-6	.	CASSPSSGANVLTF	TGCGCCAGCAGTCCCAGCTCTGGGGCCAACGTCCTGACTTTC
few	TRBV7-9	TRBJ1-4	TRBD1	CASSTRDRGPTNEKLFF	TGTGCCAGCAGCACCCGGGACAGGGGGCCCACTAATGAAAAACTGTTTTTT
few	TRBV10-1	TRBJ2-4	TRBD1	CASSEGGTGRGRAKNIQYF	TGCGCCAGCAGTGAAGGGGGGACAGGGAGGGGAAGAGCCAAAAACATTCAGTACTTC
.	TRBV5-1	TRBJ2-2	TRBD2	CASSLTSGANTGELFF	TGCGCCAGCAGCCTGACTAGCGGTGCGAACACCGGGGAGCTGTTTTTT
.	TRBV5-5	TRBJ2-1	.	CASSLGGRSFNEQFF	TGTGCCAGCAGCTTGGGGGGGCGCAGCTTCAATGAGCAGTTCTTC
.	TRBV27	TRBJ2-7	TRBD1	CASSEGQDYEQYF	TGTGCCAGCAGTGAAGGACAGGACTACGAGCAGTACTTC
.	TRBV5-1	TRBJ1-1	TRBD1	CASSVEGADEAFF	TGCGCCAGCAGCGTGGAGGGGGCCGATGAAGCTTTCTTT
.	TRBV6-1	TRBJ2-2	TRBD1	CASRGHGAGELFF	TGTGCCAGTAGGGGGCACGGGGCCGGGGAGCTGTTTTTT
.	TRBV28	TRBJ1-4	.	CASSLGGVYEKLFF	TGTGCCAGCAGTTTAGGGGGGGTCTATGAAAAACTGTTTTTT
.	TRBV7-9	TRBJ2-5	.	CASSLGRGREETQYF	TGTGCCAGCAGCTTAGGGAGGGGGCGCGAAGAGACCCAGTACTTC
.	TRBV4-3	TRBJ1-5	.	CASSQDWRGGQPQHF	TGCGCCAGCAGCCAAGATTGGAGGGGAGGTCAGCCCCAGCATTTT
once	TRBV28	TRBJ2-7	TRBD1	CASSQGGTGGGEQYF	TGTGCCAGCAGTCAAGGCGGGACAGGGGGCGGCGAGCAGTACTTC
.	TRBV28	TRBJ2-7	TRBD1	CASSSTGTGEYEQYF	TGTGCCAGCAGTTCAACCGGGACAGGGGAGTACGAGCAGTACTTC
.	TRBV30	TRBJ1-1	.	CAWKGQPWTEAFF	TGTGCCTGGAAGGGGCAGCCGTGGACTGAAGCTTTCTTT
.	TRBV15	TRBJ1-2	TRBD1	CATSRGTGGSSSYGYTF	TGTGCCACCAGCAGGGGGACAGGCGGTTCCTCATCCTATGGCTACACCTTC
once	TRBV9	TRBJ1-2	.	CASSVSEIQGYGYTF	TGTGCCAGCAGCGTATCCGAGATACAGGGATACGGCTACACCTTC
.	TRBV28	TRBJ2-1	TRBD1	CASSFRPYRGRSYNEQFF	TGTGCCAGCAGTTTTCGGCCGTACAGGGGTAGGTCATACAATGAGCAGTTCTTC
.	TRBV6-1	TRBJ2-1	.	CASSELAGGSYNEQFF	TGTGCCAGCAGTGAATTGGCCGGGGGATCATACAATGAGCAGTTCTTC
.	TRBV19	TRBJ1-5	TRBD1	CASSIGAEGTGVNSNQPQHF	TGTGCCAGTAGTATAGGGGCCGAGGGGACAGGGGTGAATAGCAATCAGCCCCAGCATTTT
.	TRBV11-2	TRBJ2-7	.	CASSLAIERQYF	TGTGCCAGCAGCCTCGCGATCGAAAGGCAGTACTTC